The 8 T cell receptor beta chains listed next were all sequenced from one sample in a study of cytomegalovirus exposure and HLA in healthy donors. The PCR employed 60 Vbeta primers together with 13 Jbeta primers. The table came from immunoSEQ multiplex PCR; TCRdb's copy has only in-frame clones and leaves some out. The table has fewer than 140,000 clones, roughly 80% seen once. The sequencing input was PBMCs. These receptors were obtained from a middle-aged man in good health and CMV-seronegative.

The table lists this clone with a few counts. This chain links TRBV27 with TRBJ2-5; 13 bases align to TRBD2. This CDR3 region has 18 residues. With 5 bases clipped from V and 7 bases from J, the junction kept 16 bases outside the gene matches. The germline V gene has CDR1 MNHEY and CDR2 SMNVEV (reference sequence). The CDR3 here is CASSPSGLAGAGRGTQYF. The CDR3 coding sequence is TGTGCCAGCAGTCCCTCAGGACTAGCGGGAGCGGGCCGAGGGACCCAGTACTTC.

About this clone itself: The sample carries other DNA sequences with the same CDR3. This chain connects TRBV5-1 to TRBJ2-3, with 9 positions matching TRBD2. V shed 0 bases and J 0 bases; nucleotides not matched to a gene: 2. Germline V lookup: CDR1 SGHRS, CDR2 YFSETQ. This CDR3 has 16 amino acids. The CDR3 loop reads CASSLGLAVSTDTQYF. The CDR3 DNA follows: TGCGCCAGCAGCTTGGGACTAGCGGTTAGCACAGATACGCAGTATTTT.

This clone turned up a few times. The chain joins TRBV11-2 to TRBJ2-5; TRBD1 agrees at 8 bases. The CDR3 loop spans 13 amino acids. Trimming at V came to 5 bases and at J to 3 bases, leaving 2 bases not matched to a gene. Germline V gene sequence: CDR1 SGHAT, CDR2 FQNNGV. The CDR3 nucleotides read TGTGCCAGCAGCCAGACAGGGGAAGAGACCCAGTACTTC. It translates to CASSQTGEETQYF.

The chain has TRBV5-6 and TRBJ1-6, with 7 bases identical to TRBD1. In germline, CDR1 is SGHDT, CDR2 YYEEEE. This CDR3 contains 16 residues. With V trimmed by 1 base and J by 7 bases, 8 bases remained unmatched. CDR3 in DNA: TGTGCCAGCAGCTTGATCCCAGGGGGACAAAATTCACCCCTCCACTTT. Protein: CASSLIPGGQNSPLHF. Combining the CDR3 with reference TRBV5-6 and TRBJ1-6 gives the whole variable domain DAGVTQSPTHLIKTRGQQVTLRCSPKSGHDTVSWYQQALGQGPQFIFQYYEEEERQRGNFPDRFSGHQFPNYSSELNVNALLLGDSALYLCASSLIPGGQNSPLHFGNGTRLTVT.

V usage is TRBV7-2 and J usage is TRBJ2-1; TRBD2 might be the D (6 bases). The germline CDR1 and CDR2 sequences are SGHTA and FQGNSA. The CDR3 extends over 16 amino acids. Trimming pared 5 bases from V and 9 bases from J, leaving 23 bases between. The CDR3 nucleotides read TGTGCCAGCAGCCTAGGGGTGGAGGGGTCTCATTCTGAGCAGTTCTTC. It specifies CASSLGVEGSHSEQFF.

V is TRBV30 and J is TRBJ1-2; 7 bases match TRBD1. CDR3 size: 15 residues. Trimming took 6 bases from V and 2 from J; bases not matched to a gene: 12. Germline-derived CDR1 and CDR2 are GTSNPN and SVGIG (reference sequence). The chain's CDR3 is CACHRDRAQNYGYTF. CDR3 DNA sequence: TGTGCCTGCCATAGAGACAGGGCTCAGAACTATGGCTACACCTTC.

This chain links TRBV6-4 with TRBJ1-2; tentative D call: TRBD1 (6 bases). The CDR3 has 12 amino acids. Germline V CDR1 and CDR2: MRHNA, SNTAGT. V lost 4 bases, J lost 8 bases, and 11 bases lay in between. The CDR3 DNA is TGTGCCAGCAGTGGAACAGGGTACGGCTACACCTTC. Translating gives CASSGTGYGYTF.

This clone has only a few counts. V gene TRBV6-5 combines with J gene TRBJ1-2; 9 positions agree with TRBD1. CDR3 length: 14 residues. Germline V lookup: CDR1 MNHEY, CDR2 SVGAGI. V shed 5 bases and J 6 bases; nucleotides not matched to a gene: 7. The CDR3 spells CASSGGQGRHGYTF. In nucleotides, the CDR3 is TGTGCCAGCAGTGGCGGACAGGGGAGGCATGGCTACACCTTC.